This TCR beta chain emerged from a study of CD4 and CD8 cells across lung adenocarcinoma regions (dated by TCRdb to 2016 to 2019). Regarding the research as a whole: The study compared tumor centers with tumor margins to examine intratumor heterogeneity of the T cell receptor repertoire.

Patients with localized lung adenocarcinoma, a subtype of non-small cell lung cancer, were used as donors. Samples were obtained from the centers of localized lung adenocarcinomas. For TCR repertoire analysis, CD8+ T cells taken from tumor tissue were profiled apart from CD4+ T cells. The germline V gene supplies CDR1 MGHDK and CDR2 SYGVNS. From cysteine to phenylalanine, the CDR3 is 12 amino acids long. Kept here is only the CDR3 DNA, which spans 36 bases and is read in frame from base 1. V was cut back by 4 bases and J by 7 bases, leaving a gap of 11 bases between them. The library came from PCR. TCRdb lists the instrument as HiSeq X Ten. The public reads were run again by TCRdb, first through fastp at Q25 and then through MiXCR, and only productive beta chains were kept. Rows with one shared CDR3 protein collapse into an entry with the most common genes and DNA. Within this sample are 16,000 or so distinct CDR3 sequences, with roughly half of them counted one time only. About three fifths of the sample is in the top ten clones.

For this clonotype: Its target antigen remains unknown. It has no much larger one-base neighbor in the sample; base qualities were not kept.

The TCR was taken from a female donor with lung adenocarcinoma. The CD4 and CD8 labels of this study may be unreliable. Sample: CD8+ T cells from the center of a lung tumor. What the cell subset or site label conveys for this sample: tumor center region. Recombination linked TRBV25-1 to TRBJ2-7; the D gene assignment is ambiguous. The DNA sequence follows: TGTGCCAGCAGTGTACTCCACAATGAGCAGTACTTC. It specifies CASSVLHNEQYF.